A single T cell receptor (beta chain) is shown here with its context. The data stem from a study of blood T cell repertoires in COVID-19. Overall study context: COVID-19 samples from acute and convalescent phases originated in the United States, Italy and Spain.

Across 24 US areas, participants ranged in age from 18 to 89 years. Grouping used clinical history reported by participants in a survey and questionnaire. Authors' methods: Amplification of reference gene primers was used by the study to estimate nucleated cell counts. This table comes from immunoSEQ multiplex PCR, and its TCRdb copy is limited to in-frame clones, with some not included. The DNA was the basis for D and trimming; V, J and clone size are from that table. This sample has roughly 240,000 clones, with about nine tenths found just once. Germline-derived CDR1 and CDR2 are LNHDA and SQIVND (reference sequence). Trimming took 7 bases from V and 4 from J, leaving 16 bases between them. The CDR3 has 14 amino acids.

The TCR was taken from a woman between 35 and 50 years old with acute COVID-19. The specimen was PBMCs or T cells enriched from blood (not recorded which). The V and J genes are TRBV19 and TRBJ1-1; D may be TRBD1 (5 bases). The CDR3 sequence: CASNSQALSTEAFF. In DNA form, the CDR3 reads TGTGCCAGTAACTCACAGGCCCTCAGCACTGAAGCTTTCTTT.